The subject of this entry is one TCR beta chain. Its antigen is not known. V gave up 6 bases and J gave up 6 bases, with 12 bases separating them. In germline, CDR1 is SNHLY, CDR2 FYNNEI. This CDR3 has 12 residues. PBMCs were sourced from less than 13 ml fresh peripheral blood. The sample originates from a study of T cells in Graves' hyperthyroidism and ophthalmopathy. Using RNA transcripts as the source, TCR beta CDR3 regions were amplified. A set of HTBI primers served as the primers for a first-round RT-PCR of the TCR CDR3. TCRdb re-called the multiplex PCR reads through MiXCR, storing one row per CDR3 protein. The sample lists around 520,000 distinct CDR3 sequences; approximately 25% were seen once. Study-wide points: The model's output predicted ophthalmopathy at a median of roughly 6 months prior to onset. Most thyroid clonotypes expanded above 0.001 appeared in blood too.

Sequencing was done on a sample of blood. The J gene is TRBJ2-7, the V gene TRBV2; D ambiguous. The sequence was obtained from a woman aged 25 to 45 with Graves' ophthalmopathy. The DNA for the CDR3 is TGTGCCAGCAGGTGGGTGAGGAGCGAGCAGTACTTC. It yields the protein CASRWVRSEQYF.